Following are 8 T cell receptor beta chains from one sample sequenced in a study of blood T cell repertoires in COVID-19. The repertoire was sequenced with immunoSEQ multiplex PCR; TCRdb's copy has only in-frame clones and lacks some. The table lists roughly 200,000 clones, approximately 85% of them singletons. The specimen was peripheral blood. The receptor source for this set is a human donor with active or convalescent COVID-19. The donor label of this sample is uncertain.

This chain connects TRBV3-1 (or the pseudogene TRBV3-2) to TRBJ1-2; D uncertain. V was trimmed by 1 base and J by 0 bases, leaving 3 bases between them. Per germline, CDR1 LGHDT and CDR2 YNNKEL (reference sequence). This CDR3 contains 13 residues. DNA of the CDR3: TGTGCCAGCAGCCAAGTCTCTAACTATGGCTACACCTTC. Amino acids: CASSQVSNYGYTF.

This chain connects TRBV28 to TRBJ1-5; TRBD1 matches 8 bases. Per germline, CDR1 MDHEN and CDR2 SYDVKM. This CDR3 spans 15 amino acids. Trimming removed 3 bases from V and 6 bases from J; junction bases left unmatched: 7. The CDR3 spells CASSFSGGAGQPQHF. The CDR3, as DNA: TGTGCCAGCAGTTTTTCAGGGGGCGCGGGTCAGCCCCAGCATTTT.

This clone was found once. This sequence joins TRBV6-2 or TRBV6-3 and TRBJ2-3, with D perhaps TRBD1 (5 bases). CDR3 length: 18 amino acids. Germline V gives CDR1 MNHEY, CDR2 SVGEGT. V gave up 6 bases and J gave up 3 bases, with 25 bases separating them. CDR3 sequence: CASSPYQLRQGLTDTQYF. The CDR3 DNA follows: TGTGCCAGCAGCCCCTACCAACTAAGGCAGGGTTTAACAGATACGCAGTATTTT.

The rearrangement joins TRBV6-2 or TRBV6-3 to TRBJ1-5; D perhaps matches TRBD1 (5 bases). The ends were cut back, 5 bases at V and 5 bases at J, with 13 bases in the middle. Germline CDR1 reads MNHEY; CDR2 reads SVGEGT. There are 14 residues in the CDR3. The CDR3 region has the DNA TGTGCCAGCAGTGCCTTAGGGGTGGATCAGCCCCAGCATTTT. Its protein product is CASSALGVDQPQHF.

The gene calls are TRBV19 and TRBJ1-5; 10 bases map to TRBD1. Germline lookup yields CDR1 LNHDA and CDR2 SQIVND (reference sequence). V gave up 5 bases and J gave up 4 bases; unmatched junction bases: 11. The CDR3 is 17 residues long. The DNA of the CDR3 is TGTGCCAGTAGTCCCGGGACAGGGGTGATCGGAAATCAGCCCCAGCATTTT. Its protein product is CASSPGTGVIGNQPQHF. Supplemented by reference TRBV19 and TRBJ1-5, the full variable domain reads DGGITQSPKYLFRKEGQNVTLSCEQNLNHDAMYWYRQDPGQGLRLIYYSQIVNDFQKGDIAEGYSVSREKKESFPLTVTSAQKNPTAFYLCASSPGTGVIGNQPQHFGDGTRLSIL.

This chain joins TRBV6-7 and TRBJ1-2; no definite D call. TRBV6-7 qualifies as an ORF whose function is uncertain. The CDR3 has 17 amino acids. V shed 2 bases and J shed 3 bases, with 19 bases lying between them. CDR3 loop: CASSYPLGSRGDYGYTF. CDR3 in DNA: TGTGCCAGCAGTTACCCTCTGGGGTCCCGGGGTGACTATGGCTACACCTTC.

This clone was seen only a few times. CDR3: CASSHSGFYNEQFF. The DNA of the CDR3 is TGTGCCAGCAGCCACTCGGGATTCTACAATGAGCAGTTCTTC. The chain carries TRBV16 and TRBJ2-1; D is possibly TRBD2 (5 bases). This CDR3 is built from 14 residues. V shed 3 bases and J shed 3 bases, with 9 bases lying between them. Germline lookup yields CDR1 KGHSY and CDR2 FQNENV.

A single count supports this clone. This chain links TRBV18 with TRBJ1-5; 7 bases map to TRBD1. CDR1 and CDR2 from the germline V gene are KGHSH and LQKENI. The CDR3 is 15 residues long. Trimming at V came to 3 bases and at J to 7 bases, leaving 9 bases not matched to a gene. The CDR3 loop reads CASSPATGFGQPQHF. CDR3 bases: TGTGCCAGCTCACCGGCGACAGGGTTCGGCCAGCCCCAGCATTTT.